The 2 T cell receptor beta chains in this list originate from one sample, sequenced in a study of blood T cell repertoires in COVID-19. TCRdb's table, derived via immunoSEQ multiplex PCR, lists solely in-frame clones and lacks some. Counted here are approximately 67,000 clones, around 87% occurring once; the ten biggest clones make up around 5%. The sample was peripheral blood. Receptors were obtained from a man aged 45-65 years with active COVID-19.

This clone was observed a handful of times. The genes are TRBV4-3 and TRBJ2-5, with a tentative D call TRBD2 (6 bases). This CDR3 region has 16 residues. In germline, CDR1 is LGHNA, CDR2 YSLEER. Trimming cost V 1 base and J 7 bases, with 19 bases left between them. The CDR3 is CASSQGGLGGLGTQYF. CDR3 coding DNA: TGCGCCAGCAGCCAAGGGGGACTTGGCGGATTGGGGACCCAGTACTTC.

The chain employs TRBV7-3 and TRBJ2-7; 7 positions agree with TRBD2. The CDR3 consists of 15 residues. V dropped 5 bases and J dropped 1; count of bases not matched to a gene: 8. From germline, CDR1 is SGHTA and CDR2 FQGTGA. This chain's CDR3 is CASSVERGGSYEQYF. The CDR3, as DNA: TGTGCCAGCAGCGTGGAGCGGGGAGGATCCTACGAGCAGTACTTC.